This entry lists 9 T cell receptor beta chains sequenced from one sample in a study of T-cell reconstitution after alpha-beta-depleted transplantation in children. The TCRbeta library was prepared with unique molecular identifiers. TCRdb reprocessed the PCR reads via MiXCR and lists one record per CDR3 protein. The sample contains some 830,000 distinct CDR3 sequences, 15% to 20% of which appear only once. The sequencing used PBMCs, mostly from graft donor cells, collected 360 days after TCRalphabeta/CD19-depleted stem cell transplant. The receptors derive from a male patient under 18 who had a stem cell transplant for acute lymphoblastic leukemia, so the T cells may come from the graft donor.

This clonotype was recorded at least ten times. V usage is TRBV20-1 and J usage is TRBJ2-3; D remains ambiguous. Germline loops: CDR1 DFQATT, CDR2 SNEGSKA (reference sequence). CDR3 length: 12 amino acids. The V and J ends lost 3 bases and 5 bases respectively, with 9 bases between them. This CDR3 reads CSASEVGDTQYF. For the CDR3, the DNA is TGCAGTGCTAGTGAGGTGGGAGATACGCAGTATTTT.

This clonotype was picked up many times. Written as DNA, the CDR3 is TGTGCCAGCTGGGAGGAACAAGAGACCCAGTACTTC. Protein sequence: CASWEEQETQYF. The chain links TRBV7-8 to TRBJ2-5; perhaps TRBD2 as D (6 bases). The CDR3 length is 12 residues. V lost 8 bases and J 2 bases, leaving 9 bases between the germline ends. Germline CDR1 reads SGHVS; CDR2 reads FQNEAQ.

V usage is TRBV10-3 and J usage is TRBJ2-2, with 10 nucleotides matching TRBD1. CDR3 size: 14 residues. Germline assignment: CDR1 ENHRY and CDR2 SYGVKD. The CDR3: CGTGTGDNTGELFF. The CDR3 coding sequence is TGTGGGACCGGGACAGGGGATAACACCGGGGAGCTGTTTTTT.

J is TRBJ1-2 and V is TRBV29-1, with D perhaps matching TRBD1 (6 bases). The CDR3 is 16 residues long. The V end lost 0 bases, the J end lost 1 base, and 15 bases lay between the germline ends. Germline lookup yields CDR1 SQVTM and CDR2 ANQGSEA. The CDR3 sequence is CSVEDIDRSDNYGYTF. The CDR3 DNA reads TGCAGCGTTGAAGACATAGACAGGTCCGATAACTATGGCTACACCTTC.

This clonotype was picked up a small number of times. The CDR3 DNA follows: TGTGCCAGCAGTAACGGACAGTACGGCTACACCTTC. Protein sequence: CASSNGQYGYTF. The chain has TRBV6-5 and TRBJ1-2, with D tentatively TRBD1 (6 bases). Germline values: CDR1 MNHEY, CDR2 SVGAGI. CDR3 length equals 12 residues. Trimming pared 5 bases from V and 8 bases from J, leaving 12 bases between.

This clonotype has only a few counts. The chain combines TRBV29-1 with TRBJ2-7; 13 nucleotides align to TRBD2. Germline loops: CDR1 SQVTM, CDR2 ANQGSEA. J lost 3 bases, V lost 1 base, and 9 bases had no gene match. The CDR3 totals 17 residues. Here the CDR3 reads CSVEAPGTSGMGYEQYF. The DNA for the CDR3 is TGCAGCGTTGAAGCCCCCGGGACTAGCGGGATGGGCTACGAGCAGTACTTC.

This clonotype has more than one count but fewer than ten. The chain is built from TRBV4-1 and TRBJ2-1, with D hard to call. CDR3 size: 16 residues. Trimming pared 1 base from V and 0 bases from J, leaving 10 bases between. Germline CDR1 is MGHRA and CDR2 is YSYEKL. The CDR3 coding sequence is TGCGCCAGCAGCCAAGCCGACCGGAGCTCCTACAATGAGCAGTTCTTC. This codes for CASSQADRSSYNEQFF.

The chain uses TRBV20-1 and TRBJ2-7; 15 nucleotides agree with TRBD2. V was pared by 1 base and J by 2 bases, with 3 bases of the junction left unmatched. The CDR3 consists of 16 residues. Germline V gene sequence: CDR1 DFQATT, CDR2 SNEGSKA (reference sequence). The CDR3 DNA reads as TGCAGTGCTAGAGGCCGGACTAGCGGGAGGGCCTACGAGCAGTACTTC. Its protein is CSARGRTSGRAYEQYF.

The chain recombines TRBV4-1 with TRBJ1-3; D not certain. Trimming removed 0 bases at V and 4 bases at J, with 10 bases between. Germline V gene data show CDR1 as MGHRA and CDR2 as YSYEKL. This CDR3 spans 15 amino acids. CDR3: CASSQDEAPGNTIYF. In DNA, the CDR3 is TGCGCCAGCAGCCAAGATGAGGCTCCCGGAAACACCATATATTTT.